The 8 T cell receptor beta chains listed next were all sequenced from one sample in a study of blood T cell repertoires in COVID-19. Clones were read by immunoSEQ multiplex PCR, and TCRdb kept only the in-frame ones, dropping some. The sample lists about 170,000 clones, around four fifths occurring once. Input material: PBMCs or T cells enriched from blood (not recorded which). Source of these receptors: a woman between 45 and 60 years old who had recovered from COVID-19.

The CDR3 DNA follows: TGTGCCAGCAGCGTAGGCCCTCGGGTGATCTCTGGAAACACCATATATTTT. Encoded protein: CASSVGPRVISGNTIYF. The V call is TRBV9, the J call TRBJ1-3, with D hard to call. There are 17 residues in the CDR3. CDR1 is SGDLS and CDR2 is YYNGEE in the germline V gene. Trimming removed 0 bases at V and 0 bases at J, with 13 bases between.

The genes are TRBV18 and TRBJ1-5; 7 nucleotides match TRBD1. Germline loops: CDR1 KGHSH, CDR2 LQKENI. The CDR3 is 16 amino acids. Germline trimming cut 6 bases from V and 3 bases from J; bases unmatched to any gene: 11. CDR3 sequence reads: CASSPQGTAVNQPQHF. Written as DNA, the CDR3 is TGTGCCAGCTCGCCGCAGGGGACAGCGGTCAATCAGCCCCAGCATTTT.

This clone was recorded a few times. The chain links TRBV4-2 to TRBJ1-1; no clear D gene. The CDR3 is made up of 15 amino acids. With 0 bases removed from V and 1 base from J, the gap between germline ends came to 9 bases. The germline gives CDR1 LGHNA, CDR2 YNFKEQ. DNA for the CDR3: TGTGCCAGCAGCCAAGATCTGGCGGGGAACACTGAAGCTTTCTTT. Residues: CASSQDLAGNTEAFF.

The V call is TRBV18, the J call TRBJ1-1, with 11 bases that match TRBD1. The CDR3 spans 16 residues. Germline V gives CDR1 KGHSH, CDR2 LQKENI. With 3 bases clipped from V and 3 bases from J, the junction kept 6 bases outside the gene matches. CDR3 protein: CASSPGQGAKDTEAFF. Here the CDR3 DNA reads TGTGCCAGCTCACCCGGACAGGGGGCTAAGGACACTGAAGCTTTCTTT.

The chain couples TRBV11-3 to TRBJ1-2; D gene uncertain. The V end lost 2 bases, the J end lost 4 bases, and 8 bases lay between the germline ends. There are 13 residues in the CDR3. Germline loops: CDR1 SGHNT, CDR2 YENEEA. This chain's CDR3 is CASSLKARYGYTF. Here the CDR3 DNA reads TGTGCCAGCAGCTTAAAAGCGCGCTATGGCTACACCTTC.

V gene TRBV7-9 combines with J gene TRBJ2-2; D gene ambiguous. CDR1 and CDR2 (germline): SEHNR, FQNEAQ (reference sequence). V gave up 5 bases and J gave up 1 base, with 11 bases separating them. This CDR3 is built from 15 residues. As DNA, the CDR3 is TGTGCCAGCAGCACCGAGACGGGGAACACCGGGGAGCTGTTTTTT. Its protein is CASSTETGNTGELFF.

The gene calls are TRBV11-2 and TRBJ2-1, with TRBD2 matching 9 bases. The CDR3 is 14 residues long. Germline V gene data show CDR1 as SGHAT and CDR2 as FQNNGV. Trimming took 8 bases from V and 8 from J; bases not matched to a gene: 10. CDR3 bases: TGTGCCAGCCACGGGCGGGGGGGAATTCATGAGCAGTTCTTC. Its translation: CASHGRGGIHEQFF.

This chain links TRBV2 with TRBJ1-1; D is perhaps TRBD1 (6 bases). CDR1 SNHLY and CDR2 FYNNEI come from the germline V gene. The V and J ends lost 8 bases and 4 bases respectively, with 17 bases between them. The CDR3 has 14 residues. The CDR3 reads CASGGGGKPTEAFF. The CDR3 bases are TGTGCCAGCGGGGGAGGGGGGAAACCCACTGAAGCTTTCTTT.